These 26 T cell receptor beta chains were sequenced from one sample in a study of T cell responses to AZD1222 COVID-19 vaccine (dated by TCRdb to about 2021). In light of the paper, this sample's time point label describes: sample from adult after SARS-CoV-2 infection, after symptom onset. The method was the immunoSEQ multiplex PCR assay. Not all clones reach the TCRdb copy of this immuneACCESS table, which keeps in-frame sequences only. Checked studies attribute under half of the gap to unresolved V genes and leave the rest unexplained. The sample table lists 140,000 or so clones, around 94% of them with a count of one. The ten largest clonotypes hold roughly an eighth of the sample. The input for sequencing was peripheral blood, taken after recovery from COVID-19. Receptor source: an adult who had recovered from COVID-19.

V and J are TRBV7-9 and TRBJ1-1; a possible D gene is TRBD1 (6 bases). Germline V gene data show CDR1 as SEHNR and CDR2 as FQNEAQ (reference sequence). CDR3 length: 15 residues. Trimming took 1 base from V and 3 from J, leaving 12 bases between them. In nucleotides, the CDR3 is TGTGCCAGCAGCTTAGGTAGGGGGGCCCACACTGAAGCTTTCTTT. It yields the protein CASSLGRGAHTEAFF.

As to this clone: The same CDR3 is also encoded by other DNA sequences in this sample. The rearrangement uses TRBV5-1 and TRBJ2-5; D is unresolved. Germline values: CDR1 SGHRS, CDR2 YFSETQ. The CDR3 sequence is 11 residues long. V lost 2 bases, J lost 2 bases, and 1 base lay in between. CDR3 sequence reads: CASSLQETQYF. The CDR3 nucleotides read TGCGCCAGCAGCTTACAAGAGACCCAGTACTTC.

The chain couples TRBV2 to TRBJ2-7, with D maybe TRBD2 (5 bases). The V gene lost 10 bases and the J gene lost 3 bases, with 10 bases spanning the gap. The CDR3 runs 11 residues. The germline V gene has CDR1 SNHLY and CDR2 FYNNEI. CDR3 in DNA: TGTGCCATCACCCGGGACTACGAGCAGTACTTC. Encoded protein: CAITRDYEQYF.

The chain couples TRBV5-6 to TRBJ2-7, with D perhaps matching TRBD1 (6 bases). V lost 1 base to trimming and J lost 5 bases, with 10 bases between them. The CDR3 loop spans 13 amino acids. Germline CDR1 is SGHDT and CDR2 is YYEEEE. CDR3 sequence reads: CASSLTGLHEQYF. In nucleotides, the CDR3 is TGTGCCAGCAGCTTGACAGGGTTACACGAGCAGTACTTC.

This chain connects TRBV2 to TRBJ1-4; possibly TRBD1 for D (5 bases). Deletions cut 6 bases from V and 3 bases from J, with 11 bases between. There are 14 residues in the CDR3. Germline V gives CDR1 SNHLY, CDR2 FYNNEI. This CDR3 is CASSHRSSNEKLFF. CDR3 in DNA: TGTGCCAGCAGCCACAGGTCCTCTAATGAAAAACTGTTTTTT. Looking up the rest from reference TRBV2 and TRBJ1-4 gives the full variable domain: EPEVTQTPSHQVTQMGQEVILRCVPISNHLYFYWYRQILGQKVEFLVSFYNNEISEKSEIFDDQFSVERPDGSNFTLKIRSTKLEDSAMYFCASSHRSSNEKLFFGSGTQLSVL.

This rearrangement joins TRBV28 to TRBJ2-1, with D possibly matching TRBD2 (5 bases). Per germline, CDR1 MDHEN and CDR2 SYDVKM. V was cut by 5 bases and J by 6 bases, with 11 bases left in between. The CDR3 runs 13 residues. The CDR3 reads CASSPPAGNEQFF. CDR3 DNA: TGTGCCAGCAGTCCCCCCGCGGGCAATGAGCAGTTCTTC. Combining the CDR3 with reference TRBV28 and TRBJ2-1 gives the whole variable domain DVKVTQSSRYLVKRTGEKVFLECVQDMDHENMFWYRQDPGLGLRLIYFSYDVKMKEKGDIPEGYSVSREKKERFSLILESASTNQTSMYLCASSPPAGNEQFFGPGTRLTVL.

J is TRBJ2-7 and V is TRBV12-3 or TRBV12-4; D tentatively fits TRBD1 or TRBD2 (5 bases each). Trimming left V 5 bases short and J 6 bases short, with 11 bases between. The CDR3 has 12 residues. The CDR3: CASSIRDGEQYF. The DNA for the CDR3 is TGTGCCAGCAGTATCCGGGACGGCGAGCAGTACTTC.

This chain joins TRBV29-1 and TRBJ2-1, with TRBD2 as a possible D gene (6 bases). Germline values: CDR1 SQVTM, CDR2 ANQGSEA. V lost 3 bases and J 2 bases, leaving 8 bases between the germline ends. The CDR3 is made up of 13 amino acids. The CDR3: CSVERGTYNEQFF. The CDR3 DNA follows: TGCAGCGTTGAGCGGGGCACCTACAATGAGCAGTTCTTC.

This chain connects TRBV7-8 to TRBJ1-2; D call uncertain. V lost 2 bases and J lost 0, with 4 bases in between. The CDR3 sequence is 13 residues long. Germline V gives CDR1 SGHVS, CDR2 FQNEAQ. The CDR3 region is CASSLTPNYGYTF. CDR3 DNA: TGTGCCAGCAGCTTAACTCCTAACTATGGCTACACCTTC.

The rearrangement uses TRBV10-3 and TRBJ2-1, with TRBD2 as a possible D gene (5 bases). The length of the CDR3 is 17 residues. Germline V gene sequence: CDR1 ENHRY, CDR2 SYGVKD. Trimming removed 4 bases at V and 1 base at J, with 17 bases between. CDR3 nucleotides: TGTGCCATCAGTGTCCCGACTACTAGAGGGTCCTACAATGAGCAGTTCTTC. It codes for CAISVPTTRGSYNEQFF.

The chain links TRBV4-1 to TRBJ1-4, with D possibly TRBD1 on 6 matching bases. Trimming pared 0 bases from V and 7 bases from J, leaving 9 bases between. There are 14 residues in the CDR3. The V gene's germline CDR1 is MGHRA and CDR2 YSYEKL. The CDR3 loop reads CASSQEAGAEKLFF. CDR3 bases: TGCGCCAGCAGCCAAGAGGCAGGGGCTGAAAAACTGTTTTTT.

This clone came up once. The gene calls are TRBV7-9 and TRBJ2-3; D may be TRBD1 (7 bases). The CDR3 has 16 amino acids. Trimming removed 5 bases at V and 2 bases at J, with 17 bases between. Germline-derived CDR1 and CDR2 are SEHNR and FQNEAQ (reference sequence). Written as DNA, the CDR3 is TGTGCCAGCAGCCCCAGGGGGGACACATACACAGATACGCAGTATTTT. Protein: CASSPRGDTYTDTQYF.

The chain has TRBV7-6 and TRBJ2-6, with a possible D match to TRBD1 (6 bases). CDR1 is SGHVS and CDR2 is FNYEAQ in the germline V gene. V dropped 3 bases and J dropped 4 bases, with 10 bases sitting between them. CDR3 length equals 15 residues. The CDR3 region has the DNA TGTGCCAGCAGCTTCCCAGGGACAGGGGCCAACGTCCTGACTTTC. Encoded protein: CASSFPGTGANVLTF.

The J gene is TRBJ2-1, the V gene TRBV25-1; possibly TRBD2 for D (6 bases). The CDR3 consists of 14 residues. From germline, CDR1 is MGHDK and CDR2 SYGVNS. Deletions cut 4 bases from V and 4 bases from J, with 11 bases between. The CDR3 protein is CASSGTGAYNEQFF. The CDR3 DNA reads TGTGCCAGCAGTGGTACGGGAGCTTACAATGAGCAGTTCTTC. Looking up the rest from reference TRBV25-1 and TRBJ2-1 gives the full variable domain: EADIYQTPRYLVIGTGKKITLECSQTMGHDKMYWYQQDPGMELHLIHYSYGVNSTEKGDLSSESTVSRIRTEHFPLTLESARPSHTSQYLCASSGTGAYNEQFFGPGTRLTVL.

The chain uses TRBV5-1 and TRBJ1-6; D remains ambiguous. The V end was cut by 6 bases, the J end by 0 bases, with 10 bases between. The germline V gene encodes CDR1 SGHRS and CDR2 YFSETQ. CDR3 length equals 15 residues. The CDR3 sequence: CASKASDSYNSPLHF. The CDR3 DNA follows: TGCGCCAGCAAAGCCTCAGACTCCTATAATTCACCCCTCCACTTT. The full variable domain, rest sourced from reference TRBV5-1 and TRBJ1-6, is KAGVTQTPRYLIKTRGQQVTLSCSPISGHRSVSWYQQTPGQGLQFLFEYFSETQRNKGNFPGRFSGRQFSNSRSEMNVSTLELGDSALYLCASKASDSYNSPLHFGNGTRLTVT.

The chain employs TRBV11-2 and TRBJ1-4, with D possibly TRBD1 on 5 matching bases. Trimming removed 4 bases from V and 0 bases from J, with 15 bases in between. In germline, CDR1 is SGHAT, CDR2 FQNNGV. This CDR3 comprises 17 residues. The CDR3, as DNA: TGTGCCAGCAGCTCATCGACAGACTACTCAACTAATGAAAAACTGTTTTTT. Residues: CASSSSTDYSTNEKLFF.

The V call is TRBV6-5, the J call TRBJ1-4; no clear D gene. The germline CDR1 and CDR2 sequences are MNHEY and SVGAGI. The germline V and J ends were trimmed by 2 bases and 8 bases, with 12 bases remaining between them. CDR3 size: 14 residues. In nucleotides, the CDR3 is TGTGCCAGCAGTTACCGCCCTGGGGAGGAAAAACTGTTTTTT. This translates into CASSYRPGEEKLFF.

The chain's CDR3 is CASSLGEGVYGYTF. The CDR3 DNA is TGCGCCAGCAGCTTGGGCGAGGGAGTCTATGGCTACACCTTC. The rearrangement uses TRBV5-1 and TRBJ1-2; D gene unclear. CDR1 is SGHRS and CDR2 is YFSETQ in the germline V gene. The V and J ends lost 0 bases and 4 bases respectively, with 10 bases between them. The CDR3 has 14 amino acids.

In this sample, this clone turned up once. The V gene is TRBV6-2 or TRBV6-3, the J gene TRBJ2-7; D remains ambiguous. Trimming cost V 5 bases and J 3 bases, with 8 bases left between them. CDR1 is MNHEY and CDR2 is SVGEGT in the germline V gene. The CDR3 has 12 residues. The CDR3, as DNA: TGTGCCAGCAGTCGCCGAATCTACGAGCAGTACTTC. The encoded protein is CASSRRIYEQYF.

The chain employs TRBV2 and TRBJ2-7; the D gene is possibly TRBD2 (6 bases). The CDR3 runs to 14 residues. V lost 2 bases, J lost 3 bases, and 11 bases lay in between. The germline gives CDR1 SNHLY, CDR2 FYNNEI. In DNA form, the CDR3 reads TGTGCCAGCAGTGAACTAGCGAGCATCTACGAGCAGTACTTC. This translates into CASSELASIYEQYF.

The rearrangement links TRBV15 to TRBJ2-3; no clear D. With 6 bases removed from V and 0 bases from J, the gap between germline ends came to 16 bases. The CDR3 extends over 16 amino acids. Germline CDR1 is LNHNV and CDR2 is YYDKDF (reference sequence). CDR3 in amino acids: CATSFNLAFSTDTQYF. CDR3 DNA sequence: TGTGCCACCAGTTTTAATTTGGCGTTTAGCACAGATACGCAGTATTTT.

The CDR3 spells CASSTGGWEKLFF. Written as DNA, the CDR3 is TGTGCCAGCAGTACAGGGGGTTGGGAAAAACTGTTTTTT. The chain carries TRBV12-3 or TRBV12-4 and TRBJ1-4; 8 bases fit TRBD1. V dropped 5 bases and J dropped 8; count of bases not matched to a gene: 4. The CDR3 contains 13 residues.

The V gene is TRBV29-1, the J gene TRBJ1-2, with 7 nucleotides matching TRBD1. The CDR3 is made up of 14 amino acids. V trimming: 6 bases; J trimming: 7 bases; junction bases outside the gene matches: 14. Germline CDR1 is SQVTM and CDR2 is ANQGSEA. CDR3 nucleotide sequence: TGCAGCGTAAGCAGGGGGGGGCGGATTCGTGGCTACACCTTC. Its protein product is CSVSRGGRIRGYTF.

The chain couples TRBV5-1 to TRBJ2-1; TRBD1 or TRBD2 may be the D gene (6 bases each). Germline lookup yields CDR1 SGHRS and CDR2 YFSETQ. The V gene lost 0 bases and the J gene lost 9 bases, with 13 bases spanning the gap. The CDR3 contains 14 residues. The CDR3 here is CASSLEGGNSEQFF. Written as DNA, the CDR3 is TGCGCCAGCAGCTTGGAGGGGGGTAACAGTGAGCAGTTCTTC.

This sequence joins TRBV5-5 and TRBJ2-5, with 8 bases that match TRBD1. V was pared by 4 bases and J by 5 bases, with 10 bases of the junction left unmatched. This CDR3 comprises 15 residues. Per germline, CDR1 SGHKS and CDR2 YYEKEE (reference sequence). CDR3 residues: CASSPRQGPRETQYF. The CDR3, as DNA: TGTGCCAGCAGCCCTCGACAGGGGCCTCGGGAGACCCAGTACTTC.

In its sample, this clone was seen once. The CDR3 coding sequence is TGCAGCGACCAGACAGCCATTCCCTACGAGCAGTACTTC. Protein: CSDQTAIPYEQYF. The V gene is TRBV29-1, the J gene TRBJ2-7; TRBD1 might be the D (5 bases). The CDR3 has 13 residues. Germline V gives CDR1 SQVTM, CDR2 ANQGSEA. Trimming took off 7 bases at V and 2 bases at J, with 15 bases between the two ends.